Listed here are 10 T cell receptor beta chains from one sample, sequenced in a study of PD-1 blockade in classical Hodgkin lymphoma. Relapses following autologous stem cell transplantation were seen in all patients, with brentuximab vedotin exposure varying. Sequencing used immunoSEQ multiplex PCR; TCRdb keeps in-frame clones, though not all of them. The sample includes 20,000 to 25,000 clones, roughly three quarters of them seen just once. Specimen: peripheral blood mononuclear cells (PBMCs), collected at baseline. Source of these receptors: a human donor with classical Hodgkin lymphoma.

The rearrangement links TRBV6-1 to TRBJ2-1, with D perhaps assigned TRBD1 or TRBD2 (5 bases each). The CDR3 sequence is 14 residues long. V dropped 8 bases and J dropped 4 bases, with 15 bases sitting between them. The germline gives CDR1 MNHNS, CDR2 SASEGT. The CDR3 DNA reads TGTGCCAGCGGTTATCGGGGCGTATACAATGAGCAGTTCTTC. Encoded protein: CASGYRGVYNEQFF.

This clone was found once. The chain is built from TRBV18 and TRBJ1-1, with no clear D. The CDR3 spans 15 residues. Germline-derived CDR1 and CDR2 are KGHSH and LQKENI. Trimming stripped 3 bases from V and 5 bases from J, with 16 bases between. The CDR3 nucleotides are TGTGCCAGCTCACCTCAGGACTCCCGAGGGACTGAAGCTTTCTTT. Its protein product is CASSPQDSRGTEAFF.

This clone has a handful of counts. The gene calls are TRBV7-6 and TRBJ2-1; TRBD1 is a possible D gene (6 bases). In germline, CDR1 is SGHVS, CDR2 FNYEAQ. The V gene lost 4 bases and the J gene lost 0 bases, with 16 bases spanning the gap. The CDR3 extends over 17 amino acids. The CDR3 sequence: CASSSSQGRSSYNEQFF. CDR3 DNA sequence: TGTGCCAGCAGCTCATCCCAGGGGAGAAGCTCCTACAATGAGCAGTTCTTC.

The V gene is TRBV2, the J gene TRBJ2-7; TRBD1 matches at 10 bases. From germline, CDR1 is SNHLY and CDR2 FYNNEI. The CDR3 runs to 15 residues. Unmatched junction bases numbered 7, after V lost 6 bases and J lost 2 bases. CDR3 amino acids: CASRTGTGVTYEQYF. CDR3 sequence (DNA): TGTGCCAGCAGAACCGGGACAGGGGTCACCTACGAGCAGTACTTC.

V and J are TRBV11-2 and TRBJ1-2, with D tentatively TRBD1 (5 bases). Germline CDR1 and CDR2: SGHAT and FQNNGV. The CDR3 length is 12 residues. V was pared by 3 bases and J by 9 bases, with 11 bases between. The CDR3 is CASSLGVDSYTF. DNA for the CDR3: TGTGCCAGCAGCTTGGGGGTGGACAGCTACACCTTC. The whole variable domain, filled in from reference TRBV11-2 and TRBJ1-2, reads EAGVAQSPRYKIIEKRQSVAFWCNPISGHATLYWYQQILGQGPKLLIQFQNNGVVDDSQLPKDRFSAERLKGVDSTLKIQPAKLEDSAVYLCASSLGVDSYTFGSGTRLTVV.

V is TRBV7-2 and J is TRBJ2-7, with D uncertain. This CDR3 region has 13 residues. CDR1 and CDR2 (germline): SGHTA, FQGNSA. Trimming left V 1 base short and J 1 base short, with 5 bases between. CDR3 amino acids: CASSLVESYEQYF. CDR3 DNA: TGTGCCAGCAGCTTAGTGGAGTCCTACGAGCAGTACTTC.

The CDR3 DNA is TGTGCCAGCAGCCAGGAAGGGGGATACACTGAAGCTTTCTTT. Protein product: CASSQEGGYTEAFF. The chain joins TRBV4-2 to TRBJ1-1; D perhaps matches TRBD1 (6 bases). Germline CDR1 reads LGHNA; CDR2 reads YNFKEQ. V lost 3 bases to trimming and J lost 3 bases, with 11 bases between them. This CDR3 comprises 14 residues.

J is TRBJ1-5 and V is TRBV6-1, with TRBD1 identical over 7 bases. V was pared by 3 bases and J by 5 bases, with 4 bases of the junction left unmatched. This CDR3 region has 14 residues. Germline CDR1 reads MNHNS; CDR2 reads SASEGT. The CDR3 loop is CASSDTGADQPQHF. CDR3 nucleotides: TGTGCCAGCAGTGATACAGGGGCCGATCAGCCCCAGCATTTT.

This chain links TRBV28 with TRBJ2-1, with TRBD1 as a possible D gene (6 bases). Germline V CDR1 and CDR2: MDHEN, SYDVKM. The germline V and J ends were trimmed by 3 bases and 9 bases, with 18 bases remaining between them. This CDR3 is built from 15 residues. The chain's CDR3 is CASSFPQQGFSEQFF. The CDR3 nucleotides are TGTGCCAGCAGTTTCCCCCAACAGGGTTTTAGTGAGCAGTTCTTC.

V is TRBV5-1 and J is TRBJ1-2; 8 bases are shared with TRBD1. V lost 0 bases, J lost 5 bases, and 12 bases stayed unmatched. The germline gives CDR1 SGHRS, CDR2 YFSETQ. The CDR3 runs to 17 residues. The CDR3 nucleotides read TGCGCCAGCAGCTTGGCCGCAGGACAGGGAGGGTGGTATGGCTACACCTTC. It yields the protein CASSLAAGQGGWYGYTF.